The sample holds one count of the clone carrying this TCR beta chain. The target antigen is unknown. The sample originates from a study of cytomegalovirus exposure and HLA in healthy donors. General study findings and limits: Reported performance of the classifier showed diagnosis of cytomegalovirus status with high specificity and sensitivity. Clusters of TCRs from the first cohort tended to co-occur in the 90 to 150 validation repertoires (as a later analysis found).

This CDR3 comprises 16 residues. Unmatched junction bases numbered 9, after V lost 0 bases and J lost 5 bases. In germline, CDR1 is MNHEY, CDR2 SVGAGI. From the roughly 120-subject validation cohort, which was separate from the roughly 710-subject first cohort, the donors were drawn. This table comes from immunoSEQ multiplex PCR, and its TCRdb copy is limited to in-frame clones, with some not included. The sample has about 270,000 clones, around 86% seen once. The sequence was obtained from a woman in her late teens or twenties in good health and CMV-seronegative. Sequenced: PBMCs. This chain joins TRBV6-5 and TRBJ1-2; TRBD1 agrees at 7 bases. CDR3 protein: CASSYSPGTALYGYTF. The CDR3 nucleotides read TGTGCCAGCAGTTACTCTCCCGGGACAGCCCTATATGGCTACACCTTC.